Listed below are T cell receptor beta chains from one sample, sequenced in a study of blood T cell repertoires in COVID-19. Assay: immunoSEQ multiplex PCR; the TCRdb copy retains only in-frame clones and omits some. The table shows 120,000 to 150,000 clones, with around 84% occurring only once. Sequenced sample: peripheral blood. All receptors derive from a man aged 55-75 years with active or convalescent COVID-19. CDR3s include the opening cysteine and the closing phenylalanine or tryptophan. The order of the fields is V gene, CDR3 protein.

v_call: TRBV9
cdr3_aa: CASSAQQDEQFF

v_call: TRBV5-1
cdr3_aa: CASGIGQGGTGELFF

v_call: TRBV27
cdr3_aa: CASSPQGSSGNTIYF

v_call: TRBV18
cdr3_aa: CASSPSRQGATGNTIYF

v_call: TRBV7-8
cdr3_aa: CASSLLRELFF

v_call: TRBV7-2
cdr3_aa: CASSYTSARQDEQFF

v_call: TRBV7-9
cdr3_aa: CASERQQGHSGYTF

v_call: TRBV11-3
cdr3_aa: CASSPRTSGRSYNEQFF

v_call: TRBV5-6
cdr3_aa: CASSDGTGVYNEQFF

v_call: TRBV28
cdr3_aa: CASSGITGNVQPQHF

v_call: TRBV7-9
cdr3_aa: CASRPSNAGELFF

v_call: TRBV3-1/TRBV3-2
cdr3_aa: CASRARGKGTEAFF

v_call: TRBV23-1
cdr3_aa: CASSQGLRDRGRAGELFF

v_call: TRBV7-2
cdr3_aa: CASSRTDPAYEQYF

v_call: TRBV11-2
cdr3_aa: CASSFGALKTQETQYF

v_call: TRBV7-9
cdr3_aa: CASSFPSRQAGELFF

v_call: TRBV7-2
cdr3_aa: CASSSRGGSYNSPLHF

v_call: TRBV29-1
cdr3_aa: CSVPADMNTEAFF

v_call: TRBV4-2
cdr3_aa: CASSQEGRANYGYTF

v_call: TRBV5-4
cdr3_aa: CASSPGASGVRDTQYF

v_call: TRBV2
cdr3_aa: CASKSRTTSTDTQYF

v_call: TRBV2
cdr3_aa: CASRRAETNEKLFF